These 15 T cell receptor beta chains were all obtained from the same sample, sequenced in a study of cytomegalovirus exposure and HLA in healthy donors. Primers: 60 Vbeta forward and 13 Jbeta reverse. Method: immunoSEQ multiplex PCR; TCRdb's copy keeps in-frame clones and lacks some. The sample contains roughly 120,000 clones, approximately 80% of which appear only once. The sequencing input was PBMCs. These receptors were collected from a woman under 30 in good health and CMV-seropositive.

The chain joins TRBV5-4 to TRBJ1-2; TRBD1 aligns across 8 bases. Looked up from germline, CDR1 is SGHNT and CDR2 is YYREEE (reference sequence). After removal of 2 bases from V and 6 bases from J, the junction contained 3 bases not matched to a gene. The CDR3 consists of 13 residues. The CDR3 protein is CASSFTGGDGYTF. The DNA for the CDR3 is TGTGCCAGCAGCTTTACAGGGGGAGATGGCTACACCTTC.

In the case of this clone: Other DNA sequences of this sample code for an identical CDR3. CDR3 residues: CASSADSYGYTF. CDR3 coding DNA: TGTGCCAGCAGTGCCGACAGCTATGGCTACACCTTC. The genes are TRBV6-1 and TRBJ1-2; the D gene is possibly TRBD1 (5 bases). Germline CDR1 MNHNS, CDR2 SASEGT. This CDR3 region has 12 residues. V gave up 4 bases and J gave up 4 bases, with 7 bases separating them.

J is TRBJ1-4 and V is TRBV29-1; D possibly corresponds to TRBD1 (6 bases). The V end was cut by 6 bases, the J end by 5 bases, with 16 bases between. The CDR3 length is 14 residues. CDR1 and CDR2 from the germline V gene are SQVTM and ANQGSEA. The CDR3 loop reads CSVTLRGNNEKLFF. As DNA, the CDR3 is TGCAGCGTAACGCTCAGGGGAAACAATGAAAAACTGTTTTTT.

The sample holds one count of this clone. This chain joins TRBV7-2 and TRBJ1-5; D gene uncertain. This CDR3 region has 13 residues. In germline, CDR1 is SGHTA, CDR2 FQGNSA. V was clipped by 4 bases and J by 10 bases, with 14 bases between them. Here the CDR3 DNA reads TGTGCCAGCAGCTCCGGGTCCGTTCGTCCCCAGCATTTT. This codes for CASSSGSVRPQHF.

The J gene is TRBJ1-1, the V gene TRBV11-1; unclear D gene. The CDR3 runs to 14 residues. Germline CDR1 reads SGHAT; CDR2 reads FQDESV (reference sequence). Trimming left V 1 base short and J 1 base short, with 7 bases between. The CDR3 loop is CASSLVPRNTEAFF. Written as DNA, the CDR3 is TGTGCCAGCAGCTTAGTGCCCAGGAACACTGAAGCTTTCTTT.

The chain is built from TRBV5-4 and TRBJ1-1; D is perhaps TRBD1 (6 bases). V was cut by 4 bases and J by 5 bases, with 9 bases left in between. The germline gives CDR1 SGHNT, CDR2 YYREEE (reference sequence). The CDR3 sequence is 12 residues long. The CDR3 nucleotides read TGTGCCAGCAGCCTCCAGGGGACTGAAGCTTTCTTT. This codes for CASSLQGTEAFF.

The chain uses TRBV5-1 and TRBJ1-4; D possibly corresponds to TRBD1 (6 bases). The germline CDR1 and CDR2 sequences are SGHRS and YFSETQ. The CDR3 totals 13 residues. V was trimmed by 0 bases and J by 7 bases, leaving 7 bases between them. CDR3 in amino acids: CASSLDRVEKLFF. The CDR3 nucleotides are TGCGCCAGCAGCTTGGACAGGGTTGAAAAACTGTTTTTT.

The table lists this clone with a count of one. J is TRBJ1-5 and V is TRBV18; the D is unclear. V was trimmed by 6 bases and J by 3 bases, leaving 9 bases between them. Germline CDR1 is KGHSH and CDR2 is LQKENI. This CDR3 is built from 13 residues. CDR3 residues: CASSREYNQPQHF. In DNA, the CDR3 is TGTGCCAGCTCCCGAGAATACAATCAGCCCCAGCATTTT. Using reference TRBV18 and TRBJ1-5 for the parts outside the CDR3, the full variable domain is NAGVMQNPRHLVRRRGQEARLRCSPMKGHSHVYWYRQLPEEGLKFMVYLQKENIIDESGMPKERFSAEFPKEGPSILRIQQVVRGDSAAYFCASSREYNQPQHFGDGTRLSIL.

V is TRBV10-3 and J is TRBJ1-1, with 8 bases aligning to TRBD1. J was trimmed by 5 bases and V by 7 bases; bases with no gene match: 6. This CDR3 has 13 amino acids. Germline V gives CDR1 ENHRY, CDR2 SYGVKD. The CDR3 loop reads CAITETGVTEAFF. The CDR3 nucleotides read TGTGCCATCACCGAGACAGGGGTGACTGAAGCTTTCTTT.

This clone was observed a handful of times. This chain connects TRBV6-5 to TRBJ2-1; 9 nucleotides match TRBD1. CDR1 is MNHEY and CDR2 is SVGAGI in the germline V gene. The CDR3 runs 14 residues. J was trimmed by 9 bases and V by 2 bases; bases with no gene match: 5. CDR3 coding DNA: TGTGCCAGCAGTTACCGTACAGGGGGCAGTGAGCAGTTCTTC. It translates to CASSYRTGGSEQFF.

J is TRBJ2-1 and V is TRBV4-2, with D perhaps TRBD1 (6 bases). V lost 5 bases, J lost 5 bases, and 16 bases lay in between. This CDR3 has 15 amino acids. Germline CDR1 LGHNA, CDR2 YNFKEQ. In nucleotides, the CDR3 is TGTGCCAGCAGCTCCCCGAGATCAGGGGACAATGAGCAGTTCTTC. Protein sequence: CASSSPRSGDNEQFF.

V usage is TRBV5-4 and J usage is TRBJ2-7; 14 bases map to TRBD2. This CDR3 is built from 17 residues. J was trimmed by 2 bases and V by 4 bases; bases with no gene match: 8. The germline CDR1 and CDR2 sequences are SGHNT and YYREEE (reference sequence). The DNA for the CDR3 is TGTGCCAGCAGCCGGGGACTAGCGGGAGATTTCACCTACGAGCAGTACTTC. Its protein is CASSRGLAGDFTYEQYF.

In its sample, this clone was seen a few times. The chain uses TRBV5-5 and TRBJ1-5; D remains ambiguous. Germline lookup yields CDR1 SGHKS and CDR2 YYEKEE (reference sequence). The V end lost 5 bases, the J end lost 1 base, and 13 bases lay between the germline ends. There are 15 residues in the CDR3. The CDR3 loop reads CASSRWAGSNQPQHF. CDR3 DNA sequence: TGTGCCAGCAGTCGGTGGGCGGGAAGCAATCAGCCCCAGCATTTT.

The CDR3: CASSLRGPYNEQFF. The CDR3 DNA sequence: TGTGCCAGCAGCCTTAGGGGCCCCTACAATGAGCAGTTCTTC. The chain joins TRBV14 to TRBJ2-1, with a weak D call TRBD1 (5 bases). Germline CDR1 and CDR2: SGHDN and FVKESK. The CDR3 sequence is 14 residues long. With 4 bases removed from V and 2 bases from J, the gap between germline ends came to 9 bases.

This clone appeared a few times. CDR3 amino acids: CASSKGRGDQPQHF. CDR3 in DNA: TGTGCCAGCAGCAAAGGGCGGGGCGATCAGCCCCAGCATTTT. V gene TRBV7-9 combines with J gene TRBJ1-5; a possible D gene is TRBD1 (5 bases). This CDR3 region has 14 residues. The V and J ends lost 5 bases and 5 bases respectively, with 13 bases between them. Germline-derived CDR1 and CDR2 are SEHNR and FQNEAQ (reference sequence).